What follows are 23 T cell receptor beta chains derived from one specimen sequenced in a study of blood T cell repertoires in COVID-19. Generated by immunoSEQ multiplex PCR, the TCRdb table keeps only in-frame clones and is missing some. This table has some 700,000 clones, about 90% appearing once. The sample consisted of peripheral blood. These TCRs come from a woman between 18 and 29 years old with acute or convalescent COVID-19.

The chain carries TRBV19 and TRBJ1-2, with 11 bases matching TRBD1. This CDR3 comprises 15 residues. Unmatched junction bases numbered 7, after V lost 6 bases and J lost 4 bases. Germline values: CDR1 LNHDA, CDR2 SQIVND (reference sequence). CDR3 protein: CASSDKGTGGYGYTF. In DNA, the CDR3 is TGTGCCAGTAGCGATAAAGGGACAGGGGGCTATGGCTACACCTTC.

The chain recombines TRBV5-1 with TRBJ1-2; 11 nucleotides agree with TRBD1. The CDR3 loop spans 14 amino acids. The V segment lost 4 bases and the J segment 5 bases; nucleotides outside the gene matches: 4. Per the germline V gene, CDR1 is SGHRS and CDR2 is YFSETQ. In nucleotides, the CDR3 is TGCGCCAGCAGCGCCTGGGACAGGGGGTATGGCTACACCTTC. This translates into CASSAWDRGYGYTF.

CDR3: CASSTGTGIYEQYF. The CDR3 region has the DNA TGTGCCAGCAGTACCGGGACTGGAATTTACGAGCAGTACTTC. V usage is TRBV25-1 and J usage is TRBJ2-7; possible D gene TRBD2, 6 bases. CDR3 length: 14 residues. The germline gives CDR1 MGHDK, CDR2 SYGVNS. V was clipped by 5 bases and J by 4 bases, with 15 bases between them.

The CDR3 reads CASCGGNTEAFF. In DNA, the CDR3 is TGTGCCAGCTGCGGGGGGAACACTGAAGCTTTCTTT. The chain uses TRBV7-4 and TRBJ1-1; D possibly corresponds to TRBD1 (5 bases). CDR3 length: 12 amino acids. Germline V gene data show CDR1 as SGHVT and CDR2 as SQSDAQ. The V end was cut by 8 bases, the J end by 1 base, with 8 bases between.

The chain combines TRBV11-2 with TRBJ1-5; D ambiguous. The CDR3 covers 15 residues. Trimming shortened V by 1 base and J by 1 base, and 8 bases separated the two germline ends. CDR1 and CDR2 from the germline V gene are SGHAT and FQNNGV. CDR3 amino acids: CASSLAYGSNQPQHF. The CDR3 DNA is TGTGCCAGCAGCTTAGCTTACGGGAGCAATCAGCCCCAGCATTTT.

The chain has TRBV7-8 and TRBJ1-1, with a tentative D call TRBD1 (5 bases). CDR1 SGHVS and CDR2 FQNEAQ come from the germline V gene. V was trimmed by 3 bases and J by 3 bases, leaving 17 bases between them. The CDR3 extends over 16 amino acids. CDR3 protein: CASSFGVGLGYTEAFF. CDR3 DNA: TGTGCCAGCAGCTTTGGGGTGGGGCTCGGGTACACTGAAGCTTTCTTT.

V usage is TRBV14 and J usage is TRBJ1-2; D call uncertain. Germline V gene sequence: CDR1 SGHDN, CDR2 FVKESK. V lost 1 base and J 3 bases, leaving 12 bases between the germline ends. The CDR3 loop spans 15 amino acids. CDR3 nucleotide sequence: TGTGCCAGCAGCCAAGGCTTCGCAGCGCACTATGGCTACACCTTC. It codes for CASSQGFAAHYGYTF.

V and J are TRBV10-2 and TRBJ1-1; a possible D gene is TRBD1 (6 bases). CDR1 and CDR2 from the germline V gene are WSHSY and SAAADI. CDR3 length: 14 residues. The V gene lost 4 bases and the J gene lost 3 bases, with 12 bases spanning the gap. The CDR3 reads CASSVQGLHTEAFF. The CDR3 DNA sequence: TGCGCCAGCAGTGTCCAGGGGTTGCACACTGAAGCTTTCTTT.

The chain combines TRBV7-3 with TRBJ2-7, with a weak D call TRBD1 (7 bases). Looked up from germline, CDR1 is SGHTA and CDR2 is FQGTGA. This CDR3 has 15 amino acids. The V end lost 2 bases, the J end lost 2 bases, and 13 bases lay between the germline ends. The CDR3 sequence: CASSLSPGGTYEQYF. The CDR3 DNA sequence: TGTGCCAGCAGCTTATCCCCAGGGGGGACCTACGAGCAGTACTTC.

The CDR3 reads CASTPRGNTEAFF. The CDR3, as DNA: TGTGCCAGCACCCCCCGGGGGAACACTGAAGCTTTCTTT. The chain uses TRBV6-5 and TRBJ1-1; D ambiguous. Per the germline V gene, CDR1 is MNHEY and CDR2 is SVGAGI. The CDR3 runs to 13 residues. V dropped 7 bases and J dropped 1 base, with 10 bases sitting between them.

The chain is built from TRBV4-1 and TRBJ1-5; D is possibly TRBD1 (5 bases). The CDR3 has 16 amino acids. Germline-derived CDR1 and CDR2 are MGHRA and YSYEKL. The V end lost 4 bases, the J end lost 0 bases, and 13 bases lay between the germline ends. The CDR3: CASSRQTAISNQPQHF. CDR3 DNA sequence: TGCGCCAGCAGCCGACAGACAGCGATTAGCAATCAGCCCCAGCATTTT.

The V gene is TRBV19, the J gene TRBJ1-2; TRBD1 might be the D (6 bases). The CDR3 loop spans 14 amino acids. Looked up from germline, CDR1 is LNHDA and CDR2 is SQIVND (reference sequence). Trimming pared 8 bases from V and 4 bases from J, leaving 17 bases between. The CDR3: CASGPGGPIYGYTF. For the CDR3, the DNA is TGTGCCAGTGGGCCGGGGGGCCCAATCTATGGCTACACCTTC.

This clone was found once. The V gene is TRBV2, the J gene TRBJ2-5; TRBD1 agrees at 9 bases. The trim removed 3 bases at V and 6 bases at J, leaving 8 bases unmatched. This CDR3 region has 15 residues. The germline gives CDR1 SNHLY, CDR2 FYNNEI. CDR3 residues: CASSERTGTGKTQYF. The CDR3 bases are TGTGCCAGCAGTGAGAGGACAGGGACAGGGAAGACCCAGTACTTC.

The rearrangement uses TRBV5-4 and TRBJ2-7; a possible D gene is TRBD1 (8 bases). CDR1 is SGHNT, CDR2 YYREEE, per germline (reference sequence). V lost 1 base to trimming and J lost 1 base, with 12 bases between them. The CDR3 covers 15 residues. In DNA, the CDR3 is TGTGCCAGCAGCTTGAGCGGGACAGGTTCCTACGAGCAGTACTTC. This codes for CASSLSGTGSYEQYF.

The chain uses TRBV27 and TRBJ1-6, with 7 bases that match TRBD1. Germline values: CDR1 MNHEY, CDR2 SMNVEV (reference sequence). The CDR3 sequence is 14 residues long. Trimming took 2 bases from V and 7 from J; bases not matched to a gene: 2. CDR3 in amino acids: CASSLGTENSPLHF. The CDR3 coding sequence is TGTGCCAGCAGTTTAGGGACAGAGAATTCACCCCTCCACTTT.

The CDR3 loop reads CATSDDTGATGELFF. The CDR3 DNA reads TGTGCCACCAGTGACGACACAGGGGCAACCGGGGAGCTGTTTTTT. The chain combines TRBV24-1 with TRBJ2-2, with 7 positions matching TRBD1. The CDR3 totals 15 residues. J lost 5 bases, V lost 4 bases, and 6 bases had no gene match. Germline CDR1 is KGHDR and CDR2 is SFDVKD.

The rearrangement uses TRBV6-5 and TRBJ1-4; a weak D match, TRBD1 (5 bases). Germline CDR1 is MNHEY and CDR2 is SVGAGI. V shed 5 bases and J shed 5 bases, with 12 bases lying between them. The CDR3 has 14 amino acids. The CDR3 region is CASSTGTVNEKLFF. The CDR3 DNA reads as TGTGCCAGCAGTACAGGAACCGTCAATGAAAAACTGTTTTTT.

CDR3 in DNA: TGTGCCAGCAGCCCCCTGGGTAGCGGGGGTCGTCCCTCTGGGGCCAACGTCCTGACTTTC. Its translation is CASSPLGSGGRPSGANVLTF. The V gene is TRBV9, the J gene TRBJ2-6; 9 positions agree with TRBD2. Germline V gives CDR1 SGDLS, CDR2 YYNGEE. The CDR3 has 20 residues. V lost 4 bases to trimming and J lost 0 bases; unmatched junction nucleotides: 14. Full variable domain (remainder filled in from reference TRBV9 and TRBJ2-6): DSGVTQTPKHLITATGQRVTLRCSPRSGDLSVYWYQQSLDQGLQFLIQYYNGEERAKGNILERFSAQQFPDLHSELNLSSLELGDSALYFCASSPLGSGGRPSGANVLTFGAGSRLTVL.

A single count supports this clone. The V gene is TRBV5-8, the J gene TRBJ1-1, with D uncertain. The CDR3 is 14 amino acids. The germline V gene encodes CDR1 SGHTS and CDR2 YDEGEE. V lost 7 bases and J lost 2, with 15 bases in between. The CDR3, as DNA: TGTGCCAGCCGGCTTGCGGAGTATAACACTGAAGCTTTCTTT. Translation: CASRLAEYNTEAFF.

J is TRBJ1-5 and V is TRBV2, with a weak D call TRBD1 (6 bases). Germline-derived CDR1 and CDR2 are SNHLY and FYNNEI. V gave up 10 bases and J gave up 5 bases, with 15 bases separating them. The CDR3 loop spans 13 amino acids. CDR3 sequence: CATHRDTYQPQHF. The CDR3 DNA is TGTGCCACGCACCGGGACACCTATCAGCCCCAGCATTTT.

Here the CDR3 DNA reads TGTGCCAGCGGCTCTAGCGGGGGGGACTTTCAAGAGACCCAGTACTTC. Its protein product is CASGSSGGDFQETQYF. V is TRBV4-2 and J is TRBJ2-5; 12 bases line up with TRBD2. Germline V lookup: CDR1 LGHNA, CDR2 YNFKEQ. The CDR3 runs 16 residues. V was pared by 8 bases and J by 2 bases, with 9 bases of the junction left unmatched.

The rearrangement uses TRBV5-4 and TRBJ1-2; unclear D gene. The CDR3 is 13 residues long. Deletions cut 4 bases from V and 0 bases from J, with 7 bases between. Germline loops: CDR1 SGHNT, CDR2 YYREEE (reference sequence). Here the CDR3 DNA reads TGTGCCAGCAGCGGCGACACTAACTATGGCTACACCTTC. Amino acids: CASSGDTNYGYTF.

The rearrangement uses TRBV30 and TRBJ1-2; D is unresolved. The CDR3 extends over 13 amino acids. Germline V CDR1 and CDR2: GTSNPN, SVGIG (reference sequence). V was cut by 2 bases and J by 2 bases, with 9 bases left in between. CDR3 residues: CAWSWRPNYGYTF. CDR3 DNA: TGTGCCTGGAGTTGGAGACCGAACTATGGCTACACCTTC.